Listed below are T cell receptor beta chains from one sample, sequenced in a study of T cells in Graves' hyperthyroidism and ophthalmopathy. TCRdb analysed the multiplex PCR reads with MiXCR anew, one entry per CDR3 protein. In the table there are about 400,000 distinct CDR3 sequences, around 14% of which are singletons. The material sequenced was blood. The receptors shown here come from a woman aged 25-40 years with Graves' hyperthyroidism. CDR3s include the opening cysteine and the closing phenylalanine or tryptophan. The D gene is left open where the match is weak. For some rows the clone size is stated as once, few or many, or as a class when expanded; others skip it.

j_call | clone_size | d_call | v_call | cdr3_nt | cdr3_aa
TRBJ1-4 | - | - | TRBV25-1 | TGTGCCAGCAGGGGACGGCCTAATGAAAAACTGTTTTTT | CASRGRPNEKLFF
TRBJ2-7 | many | TRBD2 | TRBV3-1 | TGTGCCAGCAGCCCCGGACTAGCGGGAGGGCCCTACGAGCAGTACTTC | CASSPGLAGGPYEQYF
TRBJ1-2 | - | - | TRBV25-1 | TGTGCCAGCAGTGAATACGGGGGGAACTATGGCTACACCTTC | CASSEYGGNYGYTF
TRBJ1-2 | - | - | TRBV20-1 | TGCAGTGCGGAAGGGGTGGGCAGGGGTAACTATGGCTACACCTTC | CSAEGVGRGNYGYTF
TRBJ1-4 | few | - | TRBV6-1 | TGTGCCAGCGACCCAGAGGGGGGCCGTGGAAAACTGTTTTTT | CASDPEGGRGKLFF
TRBJ1-3 | many | TRBD1 | TRBV3-1 | TGTGCCAGCAGCCAAGATCGGGCCAGGGGGCCTGCTGGAAACACCATATATTTT | CASSQDRARGPAGNTIYF
TRBJ2-3 | - | TRBD1 | TRBV28 | TGTGCCAGCAGTGAAACAGGGGGGCCTACTGATACGCAGTATTTT | CASSETGGPTDTQYF
TRBJ2-1 | - | TRBD1 | TRBV6-2/TRBV6-3 | TGTGCCAGCAGTTACTACACAGGGGGCACCGAGACCCAGTTCTTC | CASSYYTGGTETQFF
TRBJ2-1 | many | TRBD2 | TRBV24-1 | TGTGCCACCAGCCCTAGTGGCGGGAGAGGCAATGAGCAGTTCTTC | CATSPSGGRGNEQFF
TRBJ2-7 | - | TRBD1 | TRBV7-2 | TGTGCCAGCAGCACCCGACAGGGAAACGAGCAGTACTTC | CASSTRQGNEQYF
TRBJ2-5 | many | - | TRBV12-3/TRBV12-4 | TGTGCCAGCAGTTTAACAGAGACCCAGTACTTC | CASSLTETQYF
TRBJ2-1 | - | - | TRBV11-2 | TGTGCCAGCAGCCTACCCGGGACCCCCAGGTTCTTC | CASSLPGTPRFF
TRBJ2-1 | few | - | TRBV7-9 | TGTGCCAGCAGCCATGGGGGGGCGGGAGATAACGATGAGCAGTTCTTC | CASSHGGAGDNDEQFF
TRBJ2-3 | many | TRBD2 | TRBV20-1 | TGCAGTGCTGCCGCCGTGACTAGCGGGGAACTTCTTATCCCAGATACGCAGTATTTT | CSAAAVTSGELLIPDTQYF
TRBJ1-5 | - | TRBD1 | TRBV27 | TGTGCCGGCAGACTTACAGGGGGCGTTTGGCAGCCCCAGCATTTT | CAGRLTGGVWQPQHF
TRBJ2-7 | - | - | TRBV4-2 | TGTGCCAGCAGCCAAAGGACGTCAGCCTACGAGCAATACTTC | CASSQRTSAYEQYF
TRBJ2-5 | many | - | TRBV30 | TGTGCCTGGAAGGGGGAGACCCAGTACTTC | CAWKGETQYF
TRBJ2-6 | - | - | TRBV2 | TGTGCCAGCAGCAGAGGGGCCCTCTCTGGGGCCAACGTCCTGACTTTC | CASSRGALSGANVLTF
TRBJ2-1 | many | - | TRBV7-9 | TGTGCCAGCAGCTTAGGACAGCACAATGAGCAGTTCTTC | CASSLGQHNEQFF
TRBJ2-2 | - | TRBD2 | TRBV5-1 | TGCGCCAGCAGTTTAGCGGGAGAGGTCACCGGGGAGCTGTTTTTT | CASSLAGEVTGELFF
TRBJ1-1 | many | TRBD1 | TRBV12-3/TRBV12-4 | TGTGCCAGCAGTCCGACAGGGGGCGGAACTGAAGCTTTCTTT | CASSPTGGGTEAFF
TRBJ2-2 | few | - | TRBV27 | TGTGCCAGCAGTTTATCGGTGCGGCTAGCAGGCTCCGGGGAGCTGTTTTTT | CASSLSVRLAGSGELFF
TRBJ2-5 | - | TRBD2 | TRBV7-9 | TGTGCCAGCAGCTTAAGGTCTCTATTGTTCGGGCTAGCGGGAGTTGAAGAGACCCAGTACTTC | CASSLRSLLFGLAGVEETQYF
TRBJ2-7 | many | TRBD2 | TRBV6-1 | TGTGCCAGCATCTTACCTGAGGCTAGCGGGAGAGTATTCGGCGAGCAGTACTTC | CASILPEASGRVFGEQYF
TRBJ2-5 | many | - | TRBV12-3/TRBV12-4 | TGTGCCAGCAGCCGACCGGCGGCCCAAGAGACCCAGTACTTC | CASSRPAAQETQYF
TRBJ2-7 | many | TRBD2 | TRBV30 | TGTGCCTGGAGTCCTCCGGGACTAGCGGGCACCATACAGTACTTC | CAWSPPGLAGTIQYF
TRBJ2-6 | - | - | TRBV24-1 | TGTGCCACCAGTGACAGGGCTGGGGCCAACGTCCTGACTTTC | CATSDRAGANVLTF
TRBJ1-3 | - | - | TRBV6-5 | TGTGCCAGCAGTTACTCGGACCAAAGAGACACCATATATTTT | CASSYSDQRDTIYF
TRBJ2-7 | - | TRBD2 | TRBV12-3/TRBV12-4 | TGTGCCAGCAGTTTAACCGGGAGGGCATACTTC | CASSLTGRAYF
TRBJ2-1 | - | - | TRBV9 | TGTGCCAGCAGCGCGTACGTTAACAGGGACTTAGCCACTGAGCAGTTCTTC | CASSAYVNRDLATEQFF
TRBJ2-7 | many | - | TRBV6-6 | TGTGCCAGCAGTTACCACGAGAGAATCTACGAGCAGTACTTC | CASSYHERIYEQYF
TRBJ2-2 | many | TRBD1 | TRBV7-9 | TGTGCCAGCAGCTTCACAGGGGGCACCGGGGAGCTGTTTTTT | CASSFTGGTGELFF
TRBJ2-5 | many | TRBD2 | TRBV27 | TGTGCCAGCAGTCAAGCGGGAGGGCCAAAGGAGACCCAGTACTTC | CASSQAGGPKETQYF
TRBJ1-5 | few | TRBD1 | TRBV20-1 | TGCAGTGCTACGGGACAGATCAATCAGCCCCAGCATTTT | CSATGQINQPQHF
TRBJ2-5 | - | TRBD2 | TRBV4-2 | TGTGCCAGCAGCCAAGAGGCCCAGGGAGCGGGAGGGCTAGAGACCCAGTACTTC | CASSQEAQGAGGLETQYF
TRBJ2-7 | many | TRBD2 | TRBV2 | TGTGCCAGCAGTGAGGGACTAGCGAATCCCGACGAGCAGTACTTC | CASSEGLANPDEQYF
TRBJ2-7 | many | - | TRBV9 | TGTGCCAGCAGCGAGGGACCGGACTACGAGCAGTACTTC | CASSEGPDYEQYF
TRBJ2-1 | - | - | TRBV24-1 | TGTGCCACAGGCTCCGGAATCCGGCTCAATGAGCAGTTCTTC | CATGSGIRLNEQFF
TRBJ2-3 | - | - | TRBV3-1 | TGTGCCAGCAGCGACAACTTGGCAAGGGGGGCAGATACGCAGTATTTT | CASSDNLARGADTQYF
TRBJ2-3 | many | - | TRBV18 | TGTGCCAGCTCACCAAGGAGTCCTCCCCGTGAGGATACGCAGTATTTT | CASSPRSPPREDTQYF
TRBJ2-5 | many | - | TRBV12-3/TRBV12-4 | TGTGCCAGCAGTTTAACAGGCGACCAAGAGACCCAGTACTTC | CASSLTGDQETQYF
TRBJ2-1 | - | - | TRBV19 | TGTGCCAGTAGGACTGGCGGGTCACGGTCCTACAATGAGCAGTTCTTC | CASRTGGSRSYNEQFF
TRBJ1-4 | - | - | TRBV4-2 | TGTGCCAGCAGCCAGGGGGAAATTTCAACTAATGAAAAACTGTTTTTT | CASSQGEISTNEKLFF
TRBJ2-2 | many | - | TRBV12-3/TRBV12-4 | TGTGCCAGCAGTTCCGAAGGGCTATACACCGGGGAGCTGTTTTTT | CASSSEGLYTGELFF
TRBJ2-1 | - | - | TRBV7-9 | TGTGCCAGCAGTTACCCGGAGCAGTTCTTC | CASSYPEQFF
TRBJ2-7 | few | - | TRBV20-1 | TGCAGTGCTAGAGACCCCAGACTCTCCTACGAGCAGTACTTC | CSARDPRLSYEQYF
TRBJ1-5 | - | - | TRBV19 | TGTGCCAGTAGACCAACAGGGACGGCCAATCAGCCCCAGCATTTT | CASRPTGTANQPQHF
TRBJ2-2 | - | - | TRBV5-8 | TGTGCCAGCAGCTTAGAGCCCCAGCGGGCGAACACCGGGGAGCTGTTTTTT | CASSLEPQRANTGELFF
TRBJ2-1 | many | TRBD1 | TRBV3-1 | TGTGCCAGCAGCCAGAGGAAGGGACAGGGGGAGCAGTTCTTC | CASSQRKGQGEQFF
TRBJ2-7 | many | TRBD2 | TRBV6-5 | TGTGCCAGCAGTTACTCCGGGCTAGCGGGTGAAAATAACGAGCAGTACTTC | CASSYSGLAGENNEQYF
TRBJ1-1 | many | - | TRBV7-2 | TGTGCCAGCAGCTTTTTACCTTCGTGGGGCGCGGAGTCGGCTTTCTTT | CASSFLPSWGAESAFF
TRBJ2-7 | - | - | TRBV27 | TGTGCCAGTCGTTTCCTCCGCACTAGCTCCTACGAGCAGTACTTC | CASRFLRTSSYEQYF
TRBJ1-6 | few | - | TRBV11-2 | TGTGCCAGCAGCTTGGGCCCTGGGACCTATAATTCACCCCTCCACTTT | CASSLGPGTYNSPLHF
TRBJ2-1 | - | - | TRBV6-1 | TGTGCCAGCGGTGAAGGGGCAGGGTCCTACAATGAGCAGTTCTTC | CASGEGAGSYNEQFF
TRBJ2-1 | many | TRBD1 | TRBV7-7 | TGCGCCAGCAGCTTGGGACAGCCCAATGAGCAGTTCTTC | CASSLGQPNEQFF
TRBJ2-4 | - | TRBD2 | TRBV28 | TGTGCCAGCAGCTTCGGGACTAGCGGAGAGGGGCCGCCGGGAAACATTCAGTACTTC | CASSFGTSGEGPPGNIQYF
TRBJ1-1 | few | TRBD1 | TRBV20-1 | TGCAGTGCTAGAGATGGGACAGTGGATATTACTGAAGCTTTCTTT | CSARDGTVDITEAFF